The sequence of this T cell receptor (beta chain) was determined in a study of Ad26.COV2.S vaccination and SARS-CoV-2 variants. Findings of the study overall: Following vaccination, spike-specific CD8+ and CD4+ T cell responses reportedly exhibited substantial breadth. Vaccinated individuals (as opposed to placebo recipients) had higher spike-specific TCR breadth. Breadth and depth estimates from TCRs may understate total T cell responses.

Germline V lookup: CDR1 SEHNR, CDR2 FQNEAQ (reference sequence). CDR3 size: 15 residues. Trimming shortened V by 4 bases and J by 1 base, and 13 bases separated the two germline ends. The table came from immunoSEQ multiplex PCR; TCRdb's copy has only in-frame clones and leaves some out. The sample lists approximately 97,000 clones; over 60% were seen once. Concerning this clone: Its antigen is as yet unknown.

V and J are TRBV7-9 and TRBJ1-2; D is perhaps TRBD1 (5 bases). This receptor was identified in a human donor who had recovered from COVID-19. The source was peripheral blood, collected after recovery from COVID-19. The CDR3 DNA follows: TGTGCCAGCAGCTCCGTATTACAGGTTAACTATGGCTACACCTTC. Its translation is CASSSVLQVNYGYTF. Full variable domain (remainder filled in from reference TRBV7-9 and TRBJ1-2): DTGVSQNPRHKITKRGQNVTFRCDPISEHNRLYWYRQTLGQGPEFLTYFQNEAQLEKSRLLSDRFSAERPKGSFSTLEIQRTEQGDSAMYLCASSSVLQVNYGYTFGSGTRLTVV.